This entry features one T cell receptor (beta chain) sequence. This clonotype was picked up many times. The antigen it recognizes is unknown. No base quality information exists; no much larger clone differs at one position. The data originate from a study of molecular identifiers for immune sequencing clone quantification (dated by TCRdb to 2016 to 2019). Concerning the study at large: For a replicate experiment, RNA from 20,000 or 100,000 naive CD8 T cells was divided into five aliquots, and four of the five aliquots were sequenced. CD8 T cells were used in a methods study to benchmark molecular-identifier clustering-based TCR repertoire sequencing (MIDCIRS) and TCR RNA copy counting. Broader findings and caveats from the paper: The naive libraries included spiked-in Jurkat TCR RNA (roughly eleven copies' worth), and this Jurkat TCR RNA is not part of the donor repertoire. Highly expanded clone sizes could be underestimated if identical TCR molecules share a barcode. About 3 recovered TCR RNA copies per cell were obtained by modeling, versus about ten by digital PCR, implying a capture efficiency of 25% to 30%. A single cell's worth of spiked-in Jurkat TCR RNA was reported detectable even among 850,000 to 1,000,000 naive CD8 T cells. In CMV-specific effector cells, clones with more than 20 RNA copies contained over 97% of molecules, whereas in naive cells such clones contained under 1% of molecules. When barcode sub-clustering was omitted, TCR diversity was inflated by chimeric consensus sequences, with chimeras reaching as high as 47%.

Libraries of naive CD8 T cells were built from approximately 20,000 to 1,000,000 sorted cells, with 10%, 30% or 50% of the purified RNA used. On a BD FACSAria II, naive CD8 T cells were FACS-sorted as CD8+CD4-CCR7+CD45RA+ and collected into RLT Plus buffer. Nine to eleven TCR copies' worth of Jurkat RNA were spiked into about 19,000-1,000,000 naive CD8 T cell samples to test detection sensitivity. Enrichment of CD8 T cells was performed with RosetteSep CD8+ T Cell Enrichment Cocktail and Ficoll-Paque, after which ACK red cell lysis was carried out. CDR1 and CDR2 are read off the germline V gene as SGHDN and FVKESK. V gives up 4 bases and J gives up 5 bases, and the segment between their germline ends measures 12 bases. There are 13 amino acids in the CDR3, from cysteine to phenylalanine inclusive. The read is trimmed to its CDR3 DNA, 39 bases read in frame from base 1. The library was made by PCR. Sequencing took place on a NextSeq 500. Bulk TCR libraries were made following a previously described method, with the TCR primers given in Table S5. Total RNA was purified with the Qiagen AllPrep DNA/RNA kit. Before any analysis, reads coming from multiple sequencing runs of the same library were combined into one pool. The study's own analysis went as follows. Only reads with exact TCR constant sequence were kept, trimmed to 150 nt, and grouped by their 12-nt molecular barcodes. Reads inside each barcode group were sub-clustered using a 15% Levenshtein threshold, and a quality-weighted consensus sequence was constructed for each RNA molecule. Non-functional sequences were discarded, and so were lower-count sequences lying one edit away from another sequence. On the basis of fitting two negative binomial distributions, barcode sub-clusters with fewer than 20% of the maximum read count were discarded. TCRdb ran its own pipeline on the public reads, namely fastp trimming at Q25 and MiXCR clone calling, and kept in-frame beta chains. Each CDR3 protein gets just one entry, which takes the most common genes and DNA from the rows behind it. TCRdb, not the authors, supplied the V and J calls. In this sample the table shows approximately 590,000 distinct CDR3 sequences, around 25% of which occur a single time. 0.6% to 0.9% of the sample belongs to the ten largest clones.

The TCR originated in a human donor in good health. Some libraries in this study had Jurkat cell RNA spiked in. The sequence links TRBV14 to TRBJ2-7, with TRBD1 tentatively as D gene (6 bases match). The material sequenced was naive CD8+ T cells from blood, with Jurkat cell RNA spiked in. In light of the paper, this sample's cell subset or site label describes: FACS-sorted CD8+CD4-CCR7+CD45RA+ naive T cells. This receptor has the CDR3 CASSRERTDEQYF. The DNA sequence reads TGTGCCAGCAGCCGAGAAAGGACAGACGAGCAGTACTTC.